These 19 T cell receptor beta chains originate from one sample sequenced in a study of T cells after yellow fever vaccination. MiXCR was run by TCRdb on the 5' RACE reads, yielding one entry per CDR3 protein. The repertoire includes 450,000 to 550,000 distinct CDR3 sequences, 15% to 20% of them detected once, and more than 13% sits in the top ten. The input for sequencing was PBMCs, taken 15 days after the yellow fever booster vaccination. The receptors were sampled from a man in his thirties or forties who received the YFV17D yellow fever vaccine.

The chain is built from TRBV12-3 or TRBV12-4 and TRBJ2-7; the match to TRBD1 covers 8 bases. The ends lost 6 bases at V and 2 bases at J; junction bases unmatched: 9. The CDR3 has 15 amino acids. CDR3 residues: CASSLAGQVPYEQYF. The CDR3 bases are TGTGCCAGCAGCCTGGCGGGACAGGTTCCCTACGAGCAGTACTTC.

This clonotype was observed a handful of times. The chain carries TRBV5-1 and TRBJ1-1; D is undetermined. In germline, CDR1 is SGHRS, CDR2 YFSETQ. The V end was cut by 0 bases, the J end by 5 bases, with 5 bases between. This CDR3 is built from 12 residues. The chain's CDR3 is CASSLEATEAFF. The CDR3, as DNA: TGCGCCAGCAGCTTGGAGGCGACTGAAGCTTTCTTT.

This clonotype was detected only a few times. The J gene is TRBJ2-1, the V gene TRBV7-2, with no clear D. Germline V gives CDR1 SGHTA, CDR2 FQGNSA. The CDR3 has 12 amino acids. V dropped 5 bases and J dropped 5 bases, with 7 bases sitting between them. The DNA of the CDR3 is TGTGCCAGCAGCCACACCAACAATGAGCAGTTCTTC. Amino acid sequence: CASSHTNNEQFF.

There are a few counts of this clonotype. V is TRBV5-1 and J is TRBJ1-1; no clear D. CDR3 length equals 15 residues. Germline CDR1 is SGHRS and CDR2 is YFSETQ. The V end was cut by 3 bases, the J end by 0 bases, with 12 bases between. This CDR3 is CASSSGPRLNTEAFF. CDR3 sequence (DNA): TGCGCCAGCAGCTCCGGACCTCGACTGAACACTGAAGCTTTCTTT.

This clonotype was recorded a few times. V usage is TRBV20-1 and J usage is TRBJ2-5; D call uncertain. Trimming left V 0 bases short and J 9 bases short, with 17 bases between. CDR3 length equals 14 residues. Germline-derived CDR1 and CDR2 are DFQATT and SNEGSKA (reference sequence). CDR3 amino acids: CSARDNRAPAAQYF. The CDR3 region has the DNA TGCAGTGCTAGAGATAATAGGGCGCCCGCGGCCCAGTACTTC.

The chain joins TRBV3-1 to TRBJ2-1; D call uncertain. The V and J ends lost 2 bases and 9 bases respectively, with 14 bases between them. Germline V lookup: CDR1 LGHDT, CDR2 YNNKEL (reference sequence). The CDR3 contains 14 residues. CDR3 region: CASSQRPLGGEQFF. Here the CDR3 DNA reads TGTGCCAGCAGCCAAAGACCCCTGGGCGGTGAGCAGTTCTTC.

This clonotype has more than one count but fewer than ten. The rearrangement links TRBV11-2 to TRBJ2-1; 9 bases align to TRBD1. Trimming removed 8 bases from V and 9 bases from J; junction bases left unmatched: 2. The CDR3 covers 11 residues. CDR1 and CDR2 (germline): SGHAT, FQNNGV. CDR3 residues: CASGQGREQFF. The CDR3, as DNA: TGTGCCAGCGGACAGGGGCGTGAGCAGTTCTTC.

This clonotype was recorded a few times. This chain links TRBV11-1 with TRBJ2-4; D could derive from TRBD1 or TRBD2 (5 bases each). CDR1 is SGHAT, CDR2 FQDESV, per germline (reference sequence). The CDR3 runs to 18 residues. Trimming removed 8 bases at V and 9 bases at J, with 32 bases between. This CDR3 is CASSANQGADPSGGIQYF. CDR3 DNA sequence: TGTGCCAGCTCCGCAAACCAAGGCGCGGACCCGTCTGGGGGCATTCAGTACTTC.

This clonotype was counted between two and nine times. The V gene is TRBV6-1, the J gene TRBJ2-2, with a tentative D call TRBD2 (6 bases). This CDR3 region has 14 residues. CDR1 is MNHNS, CDR2 SASEGT, per germline. V dropped 11 bases and J dropped 3 bases, with 16 bases sitting between them. Written as DNA, the CDR3 is TGTGCCGGTCGGAGGGCCATGGACACCGGGGAGCTGTTTTTT. Amino acids: CAGRRAMDTGELFF.

This chain joins TRBV5-5 and TRBJ1-4, with 7 positions matching TRBD1. The CDR3 runs 16 residues. V gave up 0 bases and J gave up 5 bases; unmatched junction bases: 7. CDR1 and CDR2 (germline): SGHKS, YYEKEE (reference sequence). DNA of the CDR3: TGTGCCAGCAGCTTGGCGGGGGGGACAGTCAATGAAAAACTGTTTTTT. Translation gives CASSLAGGTVNEKLFF.

The table lists this clonotype with a few counts. The J gene is TRBJ2-7, the V gene TRBV7-2; no clear D. Germline values: CDR1 SGHTA, CDR2 FQGNSA. Trimming removed 5 bases from V and 7 bases from J, with 21 bases in between. This CDR3 region has 15 residues. Written as DNA, the CDR3 is TGTGCCAGCAGCCCCGTATCGACAAACGAATGGGAGCAGTACTTC. Amino acid sequence: CASSPVSTNEWEQYF.

This clonotype came up a few times. The chain combines TRBV4-1 with TRBJ2-7, with a weak D call TRBD2 (5 bases). Trimming cost V 1 base and J 1 base, with 8 bases left between them. The CDR3 contains 14 residues. Germline assignment: CDR1 MGHRA and CDR2 YSYEKL. This CDR3 reads CASSQAGNSYEQYF. The CDR3 DNA sequence: TGCGCCAGCAGCCAAGCCGGGAATTCCTACGAGCAGTACTTC.

This clonotype was detected only a few times. The rearrangement joins TRBV5-4 to TRBJ2-7, with no clear D. CDR1 and CDR2 from the germline V gene are SGHNT and YYREEE (reference sequence). The CDR3 length is 12 residues. Trimming pared 4 bases from V and 3 bases from J, leaving 8 bases between. The CDR3 DNA reads TGTGCCAGCAGCAACCGAGACTACGAGCAGTACTTC. Protein sequence: CASSNRDYEQYF.

The chain combines TRBV20-1 with TRBJ1-2; 7 bases map to TRBD1. J lost 4 bases, V lost 6 bases, and 2 bases had no gene match. This CDR3 region has 11 residues. Germline CDR1 is DFQATT and CDR2 is SNEGSKA (reference sequence). CDR3 amino acids: CSATGVYGYTF. CDR3 coding DNA: TGCAGTGCCACAGGGGTCTATGGCTACACCTTC.

This clonotype was seen only a few times. The chain recombines TRBV19 with TRBJ2-1; D is ambiguous. Germline V gives CDR1 LNHDA, CDR2 SQIVND (reference sequence). Between the trimmed V and J ends, which lost 6 bases and 9 bases, there was a span of 12 bases. The CDR3 has 12 amino acids. CDR3 loop: CASRQRTSEQFF. DNA for the CDR3: TGTGCCAGTAGACAGAGGACGAGTGAGCAGTTCTTC.

The sample holds a few counts of this clonotype. The CDR3 nucleotides are TGCAGTGCCCGCAATGAGACCCAGTACTTC. This translates into CSARNETQYF. The chain is built from TRBV20-1 and TRBJ2-5; the D is unclear. Germline V CDR1 and CDR2: DFQATT, SNEGSKA (reference sequence). The CDR3 totals 10 residues. Between the trimmed V and J ends, which lost 6 bases and 5 bases, there was a span of 7 bases.

The chain is built from TRBV20-1 and TRBJ2-2; perhaps D is TRBD1 or TRBD2 (5 bases each). This CDR3 is 16 amino acids long. V lost 3 bases and J lost 1, with 15 bases in between. Germline CDR1 and CDR2: DFQATT and SNEGSKA (reference sequence). The CDR3: CSARPPGTLNTGELFF. CDR3 nucleotides: TGCAGTGCTAGGCCTCCCGGGACGCTGAACACCGGGGAGCTGTTTTTT.

A few counts support this clonotype. J is TRBJ2-7 and V is TRBV4-3, with D possibly being TRBD1 (6 bases). V gave up 0 bases and J gave up 3 bases, with 12 bases separating them. The V gene's germline CDR1 is LGHNA and CDR2 YSLEER. The CDR3 covers 15 residues. The CDR3 bases are TGCGCCAGCAGCCAAGATATGGGACACTACTACGAGCAGTACTTC. This codes for CASSQDMGHYYEQYF.

This clonotype was counted only a few times. The chain couples TRBV7-2 to TRBJ2-7; D is perhaps TRBD2 (5 bases). Per germline, CDR1 SGHTA and CDR2 FQGNSA. Deletions cut 4 bases from V and 2 bases from J, with 9 bases between. The CDR3 is 13 residues long. The CDR3 spells CASSSSSTYEQYF. CDR3 nucleotide sequence: TGTGCCAGCAGCTCTAGCAGCACCTACGAGCAGTACTTC.